This TCR beta chain was observed in a study of blood T cell repertoires in COVID-19. The CDR3 contains 18 residues. Germline CDR1 is LGHDT and CDR2 is YNNKEL (reference sequence). Trimming cost V 4 bases and J 4 bases; bases outside gene matches: 17. Only in-frame clones appear in the TCRdb table, and some are missing; sequencing was by immunoSEQ multiplex PCR. The data hold tens of thousands of clones, with 89% observed a single time. Sequencing was done on a sample of peripheral blood. This receptor was obtained from a woman of 80 years or more with acute or convalescent COVID-19. This sequence joins TRBV3-1 (or the pseudogene TRBV3-2) and TRBJ2-3, with 7 positions matching TRBD1. The CDR3 DNA sequence: TGTGCCAGCAGCCTTAAATGGACAGGAGACCTTCAGGCAGATACGCAGTATTTT. It is translated as CASSLKWTGDLQADTQYF.